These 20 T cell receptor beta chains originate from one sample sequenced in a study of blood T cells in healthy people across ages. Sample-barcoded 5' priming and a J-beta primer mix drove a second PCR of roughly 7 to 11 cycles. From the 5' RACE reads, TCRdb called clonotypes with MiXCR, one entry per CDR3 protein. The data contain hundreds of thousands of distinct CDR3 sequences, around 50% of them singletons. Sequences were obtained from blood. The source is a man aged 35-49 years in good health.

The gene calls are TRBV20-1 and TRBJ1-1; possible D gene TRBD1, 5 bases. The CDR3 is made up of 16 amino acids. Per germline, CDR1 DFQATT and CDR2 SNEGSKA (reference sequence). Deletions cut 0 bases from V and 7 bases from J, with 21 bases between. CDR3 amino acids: CSARDARSGRVIEAFF. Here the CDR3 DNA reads TGCAGTGCTAGAGATGCACGGTCGGGACGGGTTATTGAAGCTTTCTTT.

The CDR3 DNA is TGTGCCAGCAGCCCCTCGGCAGGGGTGAACTATGGCTACACCTTC. Encoded protein: CASSPSAGVNYGYTF. V is TRBV7-2 and J is TRBJ1-2, with D possibly being TRBD1 (6 bases). V dropped 5 bases and J dropped 2 bases, with 15 bases sitting between them. Germline assignment: CDR1 SGHTA and CDR2 FQGNSA. CDR3 length: 15 amino acids.

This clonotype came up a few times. The CDR3 DNA reads as TGTGCCAGCAGACGGACAGGGGCCTGGGGGGCCAACGTCCTGACTTTC. It specifies CASRRTGAWGANVLTF. This rearrangement joins TRBV12-3 or TRBV12-4 to TRBJ2-6; 9 bases fit TRBD1. V dropped 6 bases and J dropped 4; count of bases not matched to a gene: 7. The CDR3 covers 16 residues.

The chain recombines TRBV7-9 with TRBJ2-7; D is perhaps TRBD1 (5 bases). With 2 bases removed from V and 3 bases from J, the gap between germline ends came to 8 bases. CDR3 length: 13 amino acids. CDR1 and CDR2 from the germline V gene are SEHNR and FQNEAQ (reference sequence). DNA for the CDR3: TGTGCCAGCAGCTTACCAGGGTACTACGAGCAGTACTTC. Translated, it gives CASSLPGYYEQYF. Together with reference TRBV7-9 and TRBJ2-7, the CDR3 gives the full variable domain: DTGVSQNPRHKITKRGQNVTFRCDPISEHNRLYWYRQTLGQGPEFLTYFQNEAQLEKSRLLSDRFSAERPKGSFSTLEIQRTEQGDSAMYLCASSLPGYYEQYFGPGTRLTVT.

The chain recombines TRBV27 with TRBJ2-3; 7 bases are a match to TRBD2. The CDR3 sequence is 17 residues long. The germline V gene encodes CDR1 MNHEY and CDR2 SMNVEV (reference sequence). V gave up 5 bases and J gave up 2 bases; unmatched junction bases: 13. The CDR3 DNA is TGTGCCAGCAGTCCCTGGGCCAGCGGGGAATACACAGATACGCAGTATTTT. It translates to CASSPWASGEYTDTQYF.

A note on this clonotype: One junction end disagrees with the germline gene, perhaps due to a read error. The CDR3 is CSASGPSGGTDTRYF. For the CDR3, the DNA is TGCAGTGCTAGTGGGCCCAGCGGGGGCACAGATACGCGGTATTTT. The chain uses TRBV20-1 and TRBJ2-3; 8 bases are shared with TRBD2. Germline CDR1 and CDR2: DFQATT and SNEGSKA (reference sequence). The CDR3 runs to 15 residues.

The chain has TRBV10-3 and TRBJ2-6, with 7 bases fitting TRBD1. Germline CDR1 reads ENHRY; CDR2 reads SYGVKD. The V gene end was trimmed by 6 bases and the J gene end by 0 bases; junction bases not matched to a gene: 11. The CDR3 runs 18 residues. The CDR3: CAISFLGTVTSGANVLTF. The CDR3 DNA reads TGTGCCATCAGCTTCTTGGGGACAGTGACCTCTGGGGCCAACGTCCTGACTTTC.

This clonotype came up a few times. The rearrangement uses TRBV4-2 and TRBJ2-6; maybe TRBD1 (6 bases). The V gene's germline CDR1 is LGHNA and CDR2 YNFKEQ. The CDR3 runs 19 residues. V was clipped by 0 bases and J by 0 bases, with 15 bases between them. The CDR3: CASSQDNFGQNSGANVLTF. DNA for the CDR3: TGTGCCAGCAGCCAAGATAATTTCGGACAGAACTCTGGGGCCAACGTCCTGACTTTC.

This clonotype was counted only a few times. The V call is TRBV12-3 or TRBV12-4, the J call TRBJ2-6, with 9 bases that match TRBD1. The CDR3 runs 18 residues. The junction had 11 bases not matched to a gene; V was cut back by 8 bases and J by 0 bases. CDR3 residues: CASFLTGGGFSGANVLTF. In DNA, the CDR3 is TGTGCCAGCTTCCTTACAGGGGGCGGTTTCTCTGGGGCCAACGTCCTGACTTTC.

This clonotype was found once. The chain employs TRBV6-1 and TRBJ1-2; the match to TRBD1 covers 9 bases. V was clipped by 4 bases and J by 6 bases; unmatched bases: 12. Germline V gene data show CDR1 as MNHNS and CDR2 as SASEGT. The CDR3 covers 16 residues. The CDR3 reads CASSARPGTGLDGYTF. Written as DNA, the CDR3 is TGTGCCAGCAGTGCACGCCCCGGGACAGGGCTAGATGGCTACACCTTC.

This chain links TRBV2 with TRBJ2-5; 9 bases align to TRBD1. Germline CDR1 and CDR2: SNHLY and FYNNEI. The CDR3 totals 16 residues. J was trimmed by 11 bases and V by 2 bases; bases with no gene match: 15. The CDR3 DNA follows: TGTGCCAGCAGTGAAACTCCGGGACAGGGTCGGGTTGAGCAGTACTTC. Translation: CASSETPGQGRVEQYF. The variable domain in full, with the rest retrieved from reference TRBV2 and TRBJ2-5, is EPEVTQTPSHQVTQMGQEVILRCVPISNHLYFYWYRQILGQKVEFLVSFYNNEISEKSEIFDDQFSVERPDGSNFTLKIRSTKLEDSAMYFCASSETPGQGRVEQYFGPGTRLLVL.

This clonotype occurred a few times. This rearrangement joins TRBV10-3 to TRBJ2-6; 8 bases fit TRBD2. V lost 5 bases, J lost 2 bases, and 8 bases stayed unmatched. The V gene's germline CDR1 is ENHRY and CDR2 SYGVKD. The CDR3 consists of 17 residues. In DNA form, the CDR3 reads TGTGCCATCAGTCCACTAGCGGAAGCAACTGGGGCCAACGTCCTGACTTTC. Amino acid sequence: CAISPLAEATGANVLTF.

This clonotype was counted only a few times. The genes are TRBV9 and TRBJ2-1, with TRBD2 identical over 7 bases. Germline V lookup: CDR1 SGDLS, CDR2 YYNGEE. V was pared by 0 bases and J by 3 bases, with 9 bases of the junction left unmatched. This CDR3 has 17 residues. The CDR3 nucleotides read TGTGCCAGCAGCGTAGACCCTGGGGGGGGGATCTACAATGAGCAGTTCTTC. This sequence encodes CASSVDPGGGIYNEQFF.

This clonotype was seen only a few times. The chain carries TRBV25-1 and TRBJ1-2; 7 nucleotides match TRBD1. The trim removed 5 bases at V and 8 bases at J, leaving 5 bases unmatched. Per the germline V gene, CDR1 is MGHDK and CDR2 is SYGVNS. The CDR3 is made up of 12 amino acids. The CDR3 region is CASSFDRAGYTF. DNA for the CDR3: TGTGCCAGCAGTTTCGACAGGGCCGGCTACACCTTC.

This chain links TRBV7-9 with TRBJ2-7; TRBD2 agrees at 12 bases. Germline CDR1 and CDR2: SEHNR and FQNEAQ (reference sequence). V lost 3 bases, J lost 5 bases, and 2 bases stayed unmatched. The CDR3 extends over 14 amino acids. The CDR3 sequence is CASSFLAGGDEQYF. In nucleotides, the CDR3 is TGTGCCAGCAGCTTCCTAGCGGGAGGGGACGAGCAGTACTTC.

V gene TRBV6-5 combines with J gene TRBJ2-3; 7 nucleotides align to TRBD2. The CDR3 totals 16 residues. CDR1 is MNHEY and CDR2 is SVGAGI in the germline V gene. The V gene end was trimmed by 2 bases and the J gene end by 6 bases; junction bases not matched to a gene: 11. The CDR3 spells CASSYGTTQFSDTQYF. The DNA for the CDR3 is TGTGCCAGCAGTTACGGGACTACTCAATTTTCCGATACGCAGTATTTT.

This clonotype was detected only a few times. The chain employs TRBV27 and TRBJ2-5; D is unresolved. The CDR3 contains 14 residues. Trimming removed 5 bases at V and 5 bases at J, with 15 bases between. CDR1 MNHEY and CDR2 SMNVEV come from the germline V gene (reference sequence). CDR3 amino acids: CASSPRLGVETQYF. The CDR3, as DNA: TGTGCCAGCAGTCCTCGCCTAGGAGTGGAGACCCAGTACTTC.

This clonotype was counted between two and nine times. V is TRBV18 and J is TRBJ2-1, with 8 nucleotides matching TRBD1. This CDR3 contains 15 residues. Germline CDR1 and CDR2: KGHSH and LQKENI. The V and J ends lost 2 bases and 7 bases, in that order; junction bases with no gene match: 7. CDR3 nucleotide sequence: TGTGCCAGCTCACCAAGACAGGGGCGAGATAATGAGCAGTTCTTC. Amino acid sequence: CASSPRQGRDNEQFF. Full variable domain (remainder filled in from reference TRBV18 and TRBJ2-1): NAGVMQNPRHLVRRRGQEARLRCSPMKGHSHVYWYRQLPEEGLKFMVYLQKENIIDESGMPKERFSAEFPKEGPSILRIQQVVRGDSAAYFCASSPRQGRDNEQFFGPGTRLTVL.

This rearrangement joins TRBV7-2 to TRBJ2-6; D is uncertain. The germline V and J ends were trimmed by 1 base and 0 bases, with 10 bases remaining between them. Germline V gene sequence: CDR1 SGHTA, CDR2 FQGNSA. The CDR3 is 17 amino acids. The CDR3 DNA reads TGTGCCAGCAGCTTAGGGGCCCGTAGCTCTGGGGCCAACGTCCTGACTTTC. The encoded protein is CASSLGARSSGANVLTF. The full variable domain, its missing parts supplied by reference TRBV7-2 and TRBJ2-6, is GAGVSQSPSNKVTEKGKDVELRCDPISGHTALYWYRQSLGQGLEFLIYFQGNSAPDKSGLPSDRFSAERTGGSVSTLTIQRTQQEDSAVYLCASSLGARSSGANVLTFGAGSRLTVL.

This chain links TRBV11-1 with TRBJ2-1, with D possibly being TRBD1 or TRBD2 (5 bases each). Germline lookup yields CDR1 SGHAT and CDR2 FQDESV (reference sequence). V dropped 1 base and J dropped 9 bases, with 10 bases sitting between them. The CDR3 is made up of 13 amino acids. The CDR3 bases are TGTGCCAGCAGCTTAGACGGGACCGTTGAGCAGTTCTTC. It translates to CASSLDGTVEQFF.